This T cell receptor (beta chain) was identified during a study of response to subunit inactivated influenza vaccine. MiXCR, applied by TCRdb to the RT-PCR reads, yields one record per CDR3 protein. The table records 550,000 to 650,000 distinct CDR3 sequences, about 12% of them present only once. The sequence came from a man aged 45 to 65 who received an inactivated influenza vaccine. The sequences come from PBMCs from blood, collected on the day of vaccination.

The CDR3 sequence: CASTEQSRGIIAKNIQYF. The CDR3 nucleotides read TGTGCCAGCACCGAACAAAGTAGAGGGATTATAGCCAAAAACATTCAGTACTTC. The gene calls are TRBV28 and TRBJ2-4; TRBD2 might be the D (5 bases). Germline V lookup: CDR1 MDHEN, CDR2 SYDVKM. CDR3 length: 18 residues. The ends were cut back, 7 bases at V and 0 bases at J, with 22 bases in the middle.